These 24 T cell receptor beta chains were all obtained from the same sample, sequenced in a study of neoadjuvant nivolumab and ipilimumab in lung cancer. Profiled with immunoSEQ multiplex PCR; TCRdb holds only in-frame clones, not every one. The sample yields around 20,000 clones, more than 75% seen once. The source was tumor tissue, collected after neoadjuvant nivolumab, alone or with ipilimumab, at or shortly before surgery. These receptors were collected from an adult with non-small cell lung cancer.

This clone was found a few times. The V gene is TRBV27, the J gene TRBJ2-5; D remains ambiguous. V was clipped by 10 bases and J by 1 base, with 13 bases between them. From germline, CDR1 is MNHEY and CDR2 SMNVEV (reference sequence). The CDR3 covers 13 residues. The DNA for the CDR3 is TGTGCCACACAACTTTTAGGCCAAGAGACCCAGTACTTC. Its translation is CATQLLGQETQYF.

The rearrangement links TRBV30 to TRBJ2-7; D gene uncertain. The V end lost 4 bases, the J end lost 0 bases, and 7 bases lay between the germline ends. Germline V lookup: CDR1 GTSNPN, CDR2 SVGIG (reference sequence). CDR3 size: 12 residues. CDR3 coding DNA: TGTGCCTGGAAGGTCTCCTCCTACGAGCAGTACTTC. Its translation: CAWKVSSYEQYF.

The genes are TRBV27 and TRBJ1-5, with 8 bases identical to TRBD1. The CDR3 spans 15 residues. The V segment lost 5 bases and the J segment 1 base; nucleotides outside the gene matches: 4. CDR1 and CDR2 (germline): MNHEY, SMNVEV (reference sequence). CDR3 region: CASSRQGRSNQPQHF. DNA of the CDR3: TGTGCCAGCAGTCGACAGGGGAGGAGCAATCAGCCCCAGCATTTT.

This clone was seen once. The chain joins TRBV27 to TRBJ2-1, with TRBD2 matching 12 bases. Germline V gene lookup returns CDR1 MNHEY and CDR2 SMNVEV (reference sequence). Unmatched junction bases numbered 6, after V lost 6 bases and J lost 3 bases. The CDR3 length is 16 residues. As DNA, the CDR3 is TGTGCCAGCAGCCTCCTAGCGGGAGGGCTCTACAATGAGCAGTTCTTC. Translated: CASSLLAGGLYNEQFF.

Within the sample, this clone is medium-sized (0.01 to 0.1%). This chain joins TRBV5-1 and TRBJ2-1, with 11 bases that match TRBD2. The CDR3 extends over 16 amino acids. In germline, CDR1 is SGHRS, CDR2 YFSETQ. Losses at the gene ends were 0 bases for V and 8 bases for J; bases not matched to a gene: 7. The CDR3, as DNA: TGCGCCAGCAGCTTGGTAATAGCGGGAGGGCCGGATGAGCAGTTCTTC. Amino acid sequence: CASSLVIAGGPDEQFF.

The rearrangement joins TRBV28 to TRBJ2-7, with D perhaps given as TRBD1 or TRBD2 (6 bases each). The CDR3 consists of 15 residues. Germline CDR1 reads MDHEN; CDR2 reads SYDVKM. The germline V and J ends were trimmed by 7 bases and 0 bases, with 16 bases remaining between them. The CDR3 region is CASMGAGPISYEQYF. In DNA, the CDR3 is TGTGCCAGCATGGGGGCGGGACCGATCTCCTACGAGCAGTACTTC. The whole variable domain, remainder taken from reference TRBV28 and TRBJ2-7, is DVKVTQSSRYLVKRTGEKVFLECVQDMDHENMFWYRQDPGLGLRLIYFSYDVKMKEKGDIPEGYSVSREKKERFSLILESASTNQTSMYLCASMGAGPISYEQYFGPGTRLTVT.

The chain uses TRBV10-2 and TRBJ1-4, with D possibly being TRBD1 (5 bases). Germline V gene lookup returns CDR1 WSHSY and CDR2 SAAADI. The CDR3 is made up of 15 amino acids. Trimming took 2 bases from V and 5 from J, leaving 12 bases between them. The CDR3 loop is CASSEHGAENEKLFF. In DNA, the CDR3 is TGCGCCAGCAGTGAGCACGGGGCGGAGAATGAAAAACTGTTTTTT.

This clone turned up a few times. The V gene is TRBV7-9, the J gene TRBJ1-5; D ambiguous. The CDR3 contains 12 residues. Trimming took 1 base from V and 9 from J, leaving 7 bases between them. Germline V CDR1 and CDR2: SEHNR, FQNEAQ (reference sequence). The DNA for the CDR3 is TGTGCCAGCAGCTTAGGCACACGGCCCCAGCATTTT. Amino acids: CASSLGTRPQHF.

The V call is TRBV10-2, the J call TRBJ2-3; D gene unclear. The V and J ends lost 1 base and 4 bases respectively, with 6 bases between them. Germline assignment: CDR1 WSHSY and CDR2 SAAADI. CDR3 length equals 13 residues. The CDR3 coding sequence is TGCGCCAGCAGTGAGTTCGGACCAGATACGCAGTATTTT. This gives the protein CASSEFGPDTQYF.

This chain joins TRBV4-2 and TRBJ2-7; 13 bases fit TRBD2. This CDR3 has 19 amino acids. Germline V lookup: CDR1 LGHNA, CDR2 YNFKEQ. The trim removed 1 base at V and 2 bases at J, leaving 11 bases unmatched. DNA of the CDR3: TGTGCCAGCAGCCAAGCGGGACTAGCGGGATCAGTCCCTGCCTACGAGCAGTACTTC. This sequence encodes CASSQAGLAGSVPAYEQYF.

This rearrangement joins TRBV29-1 to TRBJ2-7; TRBD1 agrees at 11 bases. The length of the CDR3 is 14 residues. CDR1 is SQVTM and CDR2 is ANQGSEA in the germline V gene. The V gene end was trimmed by 2 bases and the J gene end by 7 bases; junction bases not matched to a gene: 7. The CDR3 sequence is CSVETGTGGSEQYF. The CDR3 nucleotides are TGCAGCGTTGAAACCGGGACAGGGGGTTCGGAGCAGTACTTC.

This chain uses TRBV7-2 with TRBJ2-3; D is possibly TRBD1 (6 bases). Germline V gene data show CDR1 as SGHTA and CDR2 as FQGNSA. Deletions cut 5 bases from V and 0 bases from J, with 9 bases between. There are 14 residues in the CDR3. The DNA for the CDR3 is TGTGCCAGCAGCCCAGGGGCTAGCACAGATACGCAGTATTTT. Encoded protein: CASSPGASTDTQYF.

The CDR3 nucleotides read TGTGCCAGCAGTTTAACGGGACTACTCACAGATACGCAGTATTTT. Protein sequence: CASSLTGLLTDTQYF. The chain joins TRBV27 to TRBJ2-3; 7 bases fit TRBD2. Germline lookup yields CDR1 MNHEY and CDR2 SMNVEV (reference sequence). CDR3 length: 15 amino acids. Germline trimming cut 2 bases from V and 2 bases from J; bases unmatched to any gene: 4.

The sample holds one count of this clone. The V gene is TRBV7-9, the J gene TRBJ1-2; D remains ambiguous. The germline gives CDR1 SEHNR, CDR2 FQNEAQ (reference sequence). The CDR3 is 12 amino acids. Trimming removed 5 bases from V and 5 bases from J, with 9 bases in between. In DNA, the CDR3 is TGTGCCAGCAGCACCCTACTTTATGGCTACACCTTC. Translating gives CASSTLLYGYTF. Filled out from reference TRBV7-9 and TRBJ1-2, the complete variable domain reads DTGVSQNPRHKITKRGQNVTFRCDPISEHNRLYWYRQTLGQGPEFLTYFQNEAQLEKSRLLSDRFSAERPKGSFSTLEIQRTEQGDSAMYLCASSTLLYGYTFGSGTRLTVV.

The chain links TRBV7-9 to TRBJ1-1; 7 nucleotides match TRBD1. Losses at the gene ends were 1 base for V and 4 bases for J; bases not matched to a gene: 12. The germline V gene has CDR1 SEHNR and CDR2 FQNEAQ (reference sequence). There are 17 residues in the CDR3. For the CDR3, the DNA is TGTGCCAGCAGCTTAGTCGGAACAGGGGTAACCAGCACTGAAGCTTTCTTT. Translation: CASSLVGTGVTSTEAFF.

The gene calls are TRBV4-1 and TRBJ2-7; 12 bases line up with TRBD2. The junction had 3 bases not matched to a gene; V was cut back by 1 base and J by 5 bases. In germline, CDR1 is MGHRA, CDR2 YSYEKL. The CDR3 runs to 15 residues. The CDR3: CASSQGLAGVDEQYF. The CDR3 DNA follows: TGCGCCAGCAGCCAAGGACTAGCGGGAGTCGACGAGCAGTACTTC.

In its sample, this clone was seen a few times. The chain uses TRBV15 and TRBJ1-2; no clear D gene. Trimming took off 4 bases at V and 7 bases at J, with 13 bases between the two ends. This CDR3 is built from 13 residues. Germline CDR1 reads LNHNV; CDR2 reads YYDKDF (reference sequence). The CDR3 region is CATSTSRMTGYTF. CDR3 bases: TGTGCCACCAGCACTTCCAGAATGACTGGCTACACCTTC.

By frequency in the sample, this clone is medium-sized. The J gene is TRBJ2-5, the V gene TRBV9; D possibly corresponds to TRBD1 (6 bases). V was shortened by 2 bases and J by 5 bases, with 10 bases between the two germline ends. This CDR3 contains 13 residues. The germline V gene has CDR1 SGDLS and CDR2 YYNGEE. In DNA form, the CDR3 reads TGTGCCAGCAGCGTCGGGGACATCGAGACCCAGTACTTC. Residues: CASSVGDIETQYF.

The genes are TRBV7-9 and TRBJ2-7; D perhaps matches TRBD1 (5 bases). Germline V lookup: CDR1 SEHNR, CDR2 FQNEAQ (reference sequence). This CDR3 has 14 residues. The ends were cut back, 1 base at V and 2 bases at J, with 9 bases in the middle. The CDR3 nucleotides are TGTGCCAGCAGCTTAGTACAGGCGACCTACGAGCAGTACTTC. Encoded protein: CASSLVQATYEQYF.

The rearrangement links TRBV9 to TRBJ2-1, with D unresolved. Germline V gene lookup returns CDR1 SGDLS and CDR2 YYNGEE. Between the trimmed V and J ends, which lost 0 bases and 0 bases, there was a span of 13 bases. This CDR3 has 17 amino acids. The CDR3 spells CASSVALGRSSYNEQFF. CDR3 DNA sequence: TGTGCCAGCAGCGTAGCTCTAGGAAGGAGCTCCTACAATGAGCAGTTCTTC.

The chain recombines TRBV18 with TRBJ1-3; D may be TRBD1 (6 bases). Per the germline V gene, CDR1 is KGHSH and CDR2 is LQKENI. The germline V and J ends were trimmed by 5 bases and 0 bases, with 14 bases remaining between them. The CDR3 extends over 16 amino acids. CDR3 amino acids: CASSSQGWGSGNTIYF. CDR3 nucleotides: TGTGCCAGCTCATCACAGGGTTGGGGCTCTGGAAACACCATATATTTT.

V gene TRBV11-2 combines with J gene TRBJ1-3; D is ambiguous. Trimming took off 2 bases at V and 0 bases at J, with 5 bases between the two ends. CDR3 length: 14 amino acids. Germline V gene sequence: CDR1 SGHAT, CDR2 FQNNGV. The CDR3 coding sequence is TGTGCCAGCAGCTTACAGCGCTCTGGAAACACCATATATTTT. It encodes CASSLQRSGNTIYF. Combining the CDR3 with reference TRBV11-2 and TRBJ1-3 gives the whole variable domain EAGVAQSPRYKIIEKRQSVAFWCNPISGHATLYWYQQILGQGPKLLIQFQNNGVVDDSQLPKDRFSAERLKGVDSTLKIQPAKLEDSAVYLCASSLQRSGNTIYFGEGSWLTVV.

The rearrangement links TRBV5-5 to TRBJ1-4; D not certain. Germline CDR1 and CDR2: SGHKS and YYEKEE (reference sequence). This CDR3 region has 16 residues. V was cut by 1 base and J by 4 bases, with 14 bases left in between. The CDR3 nucleotides are TGTGCCAGCAGCTTGCCGGAAAGTCATGGTAATGAAAAACTGTTTTTT. This sequence encodes CASSLPESHGNEKLFF.

The chain recombines TRBV2 with TRBJ2-1; D is undetermined. Germline values: CDR1 SNHLY, CDR2 FYNNEI. This CDR3 is built from 12 residues. V lost 0 bases and J 12 bases, leaving 9 bases between the germline ends. In DNA form, the CDR3 reads TGTGCCAGCAGTGAAGCGCTTAGGTTGCAGTTCTTC. Translation: CASSEALRLQFF.